These 23 T cell receptor beta chains share one sample of origin, sequenced in a study of tissue T cells after allogeneic stem cell transplantation. Method: immunoSEQ multiplex PCR; TCRdb's copy keeps in-frame clones and lacks some. The sample carries more than 40,000 clones, approximately 70% recorded once. Sequencing used sorted cells pooled from one or two spleens. The receptor set was obtained from a pool of C57BL/6 mice in good health.

In regard to this clone: The genes are named according to mouse. The read falls 1 residue short of the CDR3 end, and the missing part is taken from the germline J gene. The V and J genes are TRBV3 and TRBJ1-2, with a weak D call TRBD1 (6 bases). The CDR3 is made up of 14 amino acids. Trimming pared 1 base from V and 4 bases from J, leaving 10 bases between. CDR1 and CDR2 from the germline V gene are SNHLY and FYNGKV (reference sequence). The CDR3 bases that were read are TGTGCCAGCAGCTTAGACAGGGAAAGCTCCGACTACACC. Amino acid sequence: CASSLDRESSDYT. The complete CDR3 reads CASSLDRESSDYTF.

Worth noting for this clone: Gene labels here are mouse ones. The read terminates 1 residue before the CDR3 end, so the remaining end is supplied by the germline J gene. The chain links TRBV13-3 to TRBJ2-7, with a tentative D call TRBD2 (7 bases). Germline V gene lookup returns CDR1 NNHDY and CDR2 SYVADS. The CDR3 covers 15 residues. The V gene lost 0 bases and the J gene lost 3 bases, with 13 bases spanning the gap. The sequenced part of the CDR3 DNA is TGTGCCAGCAGTGATGCGGATGGGGGGCACTATGAACAGTAC. Translating it yields CASSDADGGHYEQY. The CDR3 as a whole reads CASSDADGGHYEQYF.

With regard to this clone: Mouse gene names apply. The read stops 1 residue short of the end of the CDR3; the missing end is completed from the germline J gene. V usage is TRBV20 and J usage is TRBJ1-6; no definite D call. Being an ORF, TRBJ1-6 has a function that is uncertain. In germline, CDR1 is GFQATS, CDR2 STVNSAI. This CDR3 region has 10 residues. The ends were cut back, 8 bases at V and 5 bases at J, with 4 bases in the middle. CDR3 DNA, as far as it was read: TGTGGTACGGATAATTCGCCCCTCTAC. It translates to CGTDNSPLY. The entire CDR3 reads CGTDNSPLYF.

A remark on this clone: Gene names and germline match the mouse. The CDR3 extends 1 residue past the end of the read, so its final part is completed from the germline J gene. V usage is TRBV4 and J usage is TRBJ1-2; tentatively, D is TRBD1 (5 bases). The germline gives CDR1 LGHDT, CDR2 YNNKQL (reference sequence). V lost 4 bases and J 0 bases, leaving 6 bases between the germline ends. The CDR3 spans 13 residues. CDR3 residues: CASSWTPNSDYTF. CDR3 DNA (partial): TGTGCCAGCAGCTGGACACCAAACTCCGACTACACC. The variable domain in full, with the rest retrieved from reference TRBV4 and TRBJ1-2, is ETAVFQTPNYHVTQVGNEVSFNCKQTLGHDTMYWYKQDSKKLLKIMFSYNNKQLIVNETVPRRFSPQSSDKAHLNLRIKSVEPEDSAVYLCASSWTPNSDYTFGSGTRLLVI.

This clone has only a few counts. The genes and germline here are from mouse. CDR3 protein: CASTAQAPLF. Partial CDR3 DNA: TGTGCCAGCACAGCCCAGGCTCCGCTT. The rearrangement uses TRBV24 and TRBJ1-5; D unresolved. The sequenced fragment ends 1 residue before the CDR3 boundary, so the rest is inferred from the germline J gene. Germline values: CDR1 KGHTA, CDR2 FRNEEI. There are 10 residues in the CDR3. V was trimmed by 7 bases and J by 6 bases, leaving 4 bases between them.

As for this clone: Gene labels here are mouse ones. The read gets to within 1 residue of the CDR3 end, and the germline J gene fills in the rest. The chain recombines TRBV4 with TRBJ2-4; TRBD2 is a possible D gene (6 bases). Germline CDR1 is LGHDT and CDR2 is YNNKQL (reference sequence). The V gene lost 6 bases and the J gene lost 0 bases, with 10 bases spanning the gap. The CDR3 runs 14 residues. CDR3 region: CASRLGGSQNTLYF. The covered CDR3 bases are TGTGCCAGCAGACTTGGGGGTAGTCAAAACACCTTGTAC.

This clone was recorded once. Gene names and germline refer to mouse. Read data end 1 residue before the CDR3 end; the end is taken from the germline J gene. V and J are TRBV1 and TRBJ1-6, with TRBD1 matching 9 bases. TRBJ1-6 is an open reading frame, and its role is uncertain. Trimming removed 3 bases from V and 7 bases from J; junction bases left unmatched: 7. Germline loops: CDR1 NSQYPW, CDR2 LRSPGD (reference sequence). This CDR3 comprises 16 residues. The sequenced part of the CDR3 DNA is TGCACCTGCAGTGCCCAAGACAGGGGGAGGAATTCGCCCCTCTAC. It translates to CTCSAQDRGRNSPLY. The full CDR3 reads CTCSAQDRGRNSPLYF.

Of note for this clone: Gene names follow the mouse nomenclature. The read stops 1 residue short of the end of the CDR3; the missing end is completed from the germline J gene. The J gene is TRBJ1-3, the V gene TRBV5, with D possibly matching TRBD1 (5 bases). This CDR3 comprises 16 residues. V was trimmed by 0 bases and J by 0 bases, leaving 9 bases between them. CDR1 is LGHNA, CDR2 YNLKQL, per germline (reference sequence). CDR3 residues: CASSQDVQGSGNTLYF. CDR3 bases read: TGTGCCAGCAGCCAAGATGTCCAGGGTTCTGGAAATACGCTCTAT.

As to this clone: Any gene name here is a mouse gene name. The read is 1 residue too short to cover the CDR3 end, so that end is filled in from the germline J gene. This sequence joins TRBV26 and TRBJ1-2, with a weak D call TRBD1 (5 bases). Germline CDR1 and CDR2: KGHPV and FQNQEV (reference sequence). Trimming left V 2 bases short and J 1 base short, with 5 bases between. This CDR3 comprises 13 residues. The CDR3 sequence: CASSLDRNSDYTF. The sequenced CDR3 bases are TGTGCCAGCAGTCTGGACAGAAACTCCGACTACACC.

As to this clone: Germline and genes here are mouse. Read coverage stops 1 residue before the CDR3 terminus; the germline J gene supplies the remainder. V is TRBV4 and J is TRBJ1-1; 7 bases fit TRBD1. The V segment lost 5 bases and the J segment 1 base; nucleotides outside the gene matches: 4. Germline V lookup: CDR1 LGHDT, CDR2 YNNKQL (reference sequence). CDR3 size: 14 residues. The CDR3 bases that were read are TGTGCCAGCAGCCTCCGGGACAGGAACACAGAAGTCTTC. Translating gives CASSLRDRNTEVF. The entire CDR3 protein reads CASSLRDRNTEVFF.

Comments on this clone: The genes and germline here are from mouse. The read falls 1 residue short of the CDR3 end, and the missing part is taken from the germline J gene. The chain is built from TRBV19 and TRBJ1-1; D gene uncertain. V was shortened by 3 bases and J by 0 bases, with 6 bases between the two germline ends. In germline, CDR1 is FNHDT, CDR2 SITEND (reference sequence). The CDR3 consists of 13 residues. The DNA read from the CDR3 is TGTGCCAGCAGTACCAATGCAAACACAGAAGTCTTC. This gives the protein CASSTNANTEVF. In full, the CDR3 is CASSTNANTEVFF.

Of note for this clone: Gene names are the mouse ones. The read ends 1 residue before the CDR3 terminus; that terminus is restored from the germline J gene. The chain joins TRBV13-2 to TRBJ1-1, with TRBD1 identical over 9 bases. Germline loops: CDR1 NNHNN, CDR2 SYGAGS (reference sequence). V lost 2 bases and J lost 4; bases outside the gene matches: 3. This CDR3 comprises 14 residues. The CDR3 is CASGEPGQGTEVFF. The sequenced part of the CDR3 DNA is TGTGCCAGCGGTGAGCCGGGACAGGGCACAGAAGTCTTC.

This clone was observed a few times. The listed genes are named as in mouse. Read coverage stops 1 residue before the CDR3 terminus; the germline J gene supplies the remainder. This chain uses TRBV13-2 with TRBJ2-7; TRBD1 aligns across 12 bases. The CDR3 extends over 15 amino acids. Per the germline V gene, CDR1 is NNHNN and CDR2 is SYGAGS (reference sequence). V trimming: 1 base; J trimming: 6 bases; junction bases outside the gene matches: 5. CDR3 bases read: TGTGCCAGCGGTGATCTGGGACAGGGGGCAGGTGAACAGTAC. Amino acid sequence: CASGDLGQGAGEQY. The whole CDR3 reads CASGDLGQGAGEQYF.

This clone was counted only a few times. The gene names given are mouse names. The read terminates 1 residue before the CDR3 end, so the remaining end is supplied by the germline J gene. The rearrangement links TRBV12-1 to TRBJ1-2, with D tentatively TRBD1 (6 bases). Germline V gene lookup returns CDR1 SGHSN and CDR2 HYEKVE. The V end was cut by 2 bases, the J end by 2 bases, with 11 bases between. The length of the CDR3 is 14 residues. Incomplete CDR3 DNA: TGTGCCAGCTCTCCCGGGACAATTAACTCCGACTACACC. It codes for CASSPGTINSDYT. The CDR3 in full is CASSPGTINSDYTF.

As concerns this clone: Genes and germline are mouse. The read comes to an end 1 residue before the CDR3 does, leaving the germline J gene to fill in the end. The chain couples TRBV13-3 to TRBJ1-4; a possible D gene is TRBD1 (5 bases). The CDR3 length is 16 residues. The ends were cut back, 4 bases at V and 0 bases at J, with 13 bases in the middle. CDR1 and CDR2 (germline): NNHDY, SYVADS. This CDR3 is CASSPPGPLSNERLFF. Partial CDR3 DNA: TGTGCCAGCAGTCCTCCGGGACCCCTTTCCAACGAAAGATTATTT.

As regards this clone: The genes are named according to mouse. The read gets to within 1 residue of the CDR3 end, and the germline J gene fills in the rest. Other DNA sequences in the sample encode the same CDR3. The chain employs TRBV19 and TRBJ2-5; D uncertain. V shed 0 bases and J shed 1 base, with 3 bases lying between them. The V gene's germline CDR1 is FNHDT and CDR2 SITEND (reference sequence). CDR3 size: 13 residues. The CDR3: CASSIGDQDTQYF. The CDR3 DNA, read in part, is TGTGCCAGCAGTATAGGGGACCAAGACACCCAGTAC.

The count of this clone is one. The genes and germline here are from mouse. From the germline J gene comes the end of the CDR3, since the read stops 1 residue before it. V gene TRBV13-2 combines with J gene TRBJ2-2; possible D gene TRBD2, 6 bases. The length of the CDR3 is 12 residues. Germline V CDR1 and CDR2: NNHNN, SYGAGS (reference sequence). V shed 6 bases and J shed 4 bases, with 7 bases lying between them. The sequenced part of the CDR3 DNA is TGTGCCAGCGTTGGGGGCACCGGGCAGCTCTAC. Amino acids: CASVGGTGQLY. The full CDR3 protein reads CASVGGTGQLYF.

About this clone itself: One junction end does not reproduce the germline sequence, and a read error may be involved. Genes and germline are mouse. The read gets to within 1 residue of the CDR3 end, and the germline J gene fills in the rest. The rearrangement links TRBV13-3 to TRBJ2-5, with TRBD1 matching over 10 bases. Germline V gives CDR1 NNHDY, CDR2 SYVADS. The CDR3 is made up of 16 amino acids. CDR3 DNA, as far as it was read: TGTGTCAGCAGTGAGCCCCGGACAGGGGGAGTAGACACCCAGTAC. As protein: CVSSEPRTGGVDTQY. In full, the CDR3 is CVSSEPRTGGVDTQYF.

For this clone: Gene names are mouse gene names. With the read ending 1 residue before the CDR3 end, the germline J gene is used to fill in that end. The J gene is TRBJ2-1, the V gene TRBV26; TRBD2 matches at 8 bases. The CDR3 loop spans 15 amino acids. V was pared by 3 bases and J by 1 base, with 2 bases of the junction left unmatched. Germline lookup yields CDR1 KGHPV and CDR2 FQNQEV (reference sequence). The CDR3 region is CASSLRDWNYAEQFF. Incomplete CDR3 DNA: TGTGCCAGCAGTCTCCGGGACTGGAACTATGCTGAGCAGTTC.

As for this clone: Here the gene names and germline are mouse. The CDR3 extends 1 residue past the end of the read, so its final part is completed from the germline J gene. The rearrangement uses TRBV2 and TRBJ2-2, with D perhaps matching TRBD1 (6 bases). The CDR3 consists of 14 residues. Per the germline V gene, CDR1 is LGHNA and CDR2 is YSYQKL. Trimming stripped 2 bases from V and 6 bases from J, with 10 bases between. This CDR3 is CASSQQGRAGQLYF. CDR3 DNA (partial): TGTGCCAGCAGCCAACAGGGGCGGGCCGGGCAGCTCTAC.

For this clone: Mouse gene names and germline throughout. The CDR3 extends 1 residue past the end of the read, so its final part is completed from the germline J gene. This chain joins TRBV2 and TRBJ2-5; 8 bases are shared with TRBD2. Germline CDR1 is LGHNA and CDR2 is YSYQKL. Germline trimming cut 0 bases from V and 4 bases from J; bases unmatched to any gene: 6. The CDR3 is 16 amino acids. The CDR3 is CASSQDTAGGKDTQYF. The sequenced part of the CDR3 DNA is TGTGCCAGCAGCCAAGATACGGCTGGGGGGAAAGACACCCAGTAC.

This clone is a singleton in its sample. Mouse germline and gene names are used. The read falls 1 residue short of the CDR3 end, and the missing part is taken from the germline J gene. The chain is built from TRBV3 and TRBJ2-7; 9 bases agree with TRBD2. V lost 1 base, J lost 0 bases, and 4 bases stayed unmatched. This CDR3 spans 16 amino acids. Germline CDR1 SNHLY, CDR2 FYNGKV (reference sequence). The CDR3 is CASSLDWGASSYEQYF. Partial CDR3 DNA: TGTGCCAGCAGCTTAGACTGGGGGGCGAGCTCCTATGAACAGTAC.

Concerning this clone itself: Mouse gene names apply. The read ends 1 residue before the CDR3 terminus; that terminus is restored from the germline J gene. The chain recombines TRBV2 with TRBJ1-3; TRBD1 might be the D (6 bases). Deletions cut 1 base from V and 0 bases from J, with 10 bases between. Looked up from germline, CDR1 is LGHNA and CDR2 is YSYQKL. There are 16 residues in the CDR3. The CDR3 reads CASSQGGPNSGNTLYF. The sequenced part of the CDR3 DNA is TGTGCCAGCAGCCAAGGGGGGCCCAATTCTGGAAATACGCTCTAT.